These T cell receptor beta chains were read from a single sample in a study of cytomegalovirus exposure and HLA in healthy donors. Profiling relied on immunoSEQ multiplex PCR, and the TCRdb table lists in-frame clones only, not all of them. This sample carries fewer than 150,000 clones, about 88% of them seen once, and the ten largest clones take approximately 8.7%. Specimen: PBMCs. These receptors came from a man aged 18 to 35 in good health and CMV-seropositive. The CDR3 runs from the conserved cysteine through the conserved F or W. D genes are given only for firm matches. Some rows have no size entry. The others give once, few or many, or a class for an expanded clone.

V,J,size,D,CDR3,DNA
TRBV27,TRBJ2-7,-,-,CASSLLYRDPPKWEQYF,TGTGCCAGCAGTTTACTTTACAGGGACCCCCCGAAATGGGAGCAGTACTTC
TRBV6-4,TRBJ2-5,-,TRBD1,CASSDSPGQGKETQYF,TGTGCCAGCAGTGACAGCCCGGGACAGGGGAAAGAGACCCAGTACTTC
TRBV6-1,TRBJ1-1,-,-,CASSTGNTEAFF,TGTGCCAGCAGTACAGGGAACACTGAAGCTTTCTTT
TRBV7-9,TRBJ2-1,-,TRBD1,CASSPRDSSYNEQFF,TGTGCCAGCAGCCCCCGGGACAGCTCCTACAATGAGCAGTTCTTC
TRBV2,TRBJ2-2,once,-,CASRGTSFNTGELFF,TGTGCCAGCAGAGGGACATCCTTTAACACCGGGGAGCTGTTTTTT
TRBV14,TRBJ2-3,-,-,CASSLHAGLNTDTQYF,TGTGCCAGCAGCCTTCATGCGGGACTTAACACAGATACGCAGTATTTT
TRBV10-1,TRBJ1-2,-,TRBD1,CASSESWTGSNYGYTF,TGCGCCAGCAGTGAGTCATGGACAGGATCTAACTATGGCTACACCTTC
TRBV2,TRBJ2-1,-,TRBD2,CASSEAIPTSGVGNEQFF,TGTGCCAGCAGTGAAGCCATCCCGACTAGCGGGGTAGGGAATGAGCAGTTCTTC
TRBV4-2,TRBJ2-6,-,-,CASSQDFFSGANVLTF,TGTGCCAGCAGCCAAGATTTCTTCTCTGGGGCCAACGTCCTGACTTTC
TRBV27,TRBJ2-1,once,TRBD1,CASSQGTGGYYNEQFF,TGTGCCAGCAGTCAAGGGACAGGGGGTTACTACAATGAGCAGTTCTTC
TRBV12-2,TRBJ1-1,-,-,CARKGVGTEAFF,TGTGCTCGGAAGGGGGTGGGCACTGAAGCTTTCTTT
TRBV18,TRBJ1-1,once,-,CASSSNYAFF,TGTGCCAGCTCGAGCAATTATGCTTTCTTT
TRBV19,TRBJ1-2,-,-,CASRDQRVGEGYGYTF,TGTGCCAGTAGAGATCAAAGGGTTGGCGAGGGCTATGGCTACACCTTC
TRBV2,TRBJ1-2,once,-,CASRPTGTYGYTF,TGTGCCAGCAGACCAACAGGGACCTATGGCTACACCTTC
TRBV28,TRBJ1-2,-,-,CASSDPGIHGYTF,TGTGCCAGCAGTGATCCAGGGATTCATGGCTACACCTTC
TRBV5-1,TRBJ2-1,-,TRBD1,CASRTTGGEYNEQFF,TGCGCCAGCAGGACGACAGGGGGGGAATACAATGAGCAGTTCTTC
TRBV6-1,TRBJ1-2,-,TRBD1,CASRTTGGRGYGYTF,TGTGCCAGCAGGACAACAGGGGGCCGGGGCTATGGCTACACCTTC
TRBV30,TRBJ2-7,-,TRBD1,CALRQGRYEQYF,TGTGCATTGAGACAGGGGCGGTACGAGCAGTACTTC
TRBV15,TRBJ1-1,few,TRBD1,CATSRESTGEKDTEAFF,TGTGCCACCAGCAGAGAATCGACAGGGGAGAAGGACACTGAAGCTTTCTTT
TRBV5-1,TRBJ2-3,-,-,CASSLEALLSTDTQYF,TGCGCCAGCAGCTTGGAAGCTCTCCTAAGCACAGATACGCAGTATTTT
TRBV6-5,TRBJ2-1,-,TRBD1,CASGTGVNEQFF,TGTGCCAGCGGGACAGGGGTGAATGAGCAGTTCTTC
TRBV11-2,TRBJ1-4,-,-,CASSFYGRLFF,TGTGCCAGCAGCTTCTACGGGAGGCTGTTTTTT
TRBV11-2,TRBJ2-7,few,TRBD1,CASSLRTGDSYEQYF,TGTGCCAGCAGCTTACGGACAGGGGACTCCTACGAGCAGTACTTC
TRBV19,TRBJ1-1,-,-,CASSTLGRFGTSNTEAFF,TGTGCCAGTAGTACTTTGGGGCGGTTTGGAACTTCGAACACTGAAGCTTTCTTT
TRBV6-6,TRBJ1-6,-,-,CASSYSGSTGNSPLHF,TGTGCCAGCAGTTACTCGGGATCAACGGGAAATTCACCCCTCCACTTT
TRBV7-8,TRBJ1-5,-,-,CASSLATGNQPQHF,TGTGCCAGCAGCTTAGCTACAGGGAATCAGCCCCAGCATTTT
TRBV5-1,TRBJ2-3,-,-,CASSPLDRGTDTQYF,TGCGCCAGCAGCCCTTTAGATCGAGGAACAGATACGCAGTATTTT
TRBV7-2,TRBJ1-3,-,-,CASSLREGGGNTIYF,TGTGCCAGCAGCTTACGAGAGGGAGGTGGAAACACCATATATTTT
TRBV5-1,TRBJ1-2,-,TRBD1,CASSPGTGYGYTF,TGCGCCAGCAGCCCCGGGACAGGGTATGGCTACACCTTC
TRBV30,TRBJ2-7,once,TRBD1,CASDRGEHEQYF,TGTGCCTCGGACAGGGGAGAGCACGAGCAGTACTTC
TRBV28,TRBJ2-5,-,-,CASSPWDTSQETQYF,TGTGCCAGCAGTCCTTGGGACACCTCCCAAGAGACCCAGTACTTC
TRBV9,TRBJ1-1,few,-,CASSVVPGEAFF,TGTGCCAGCAGCGTAGTTCCAGGCGAAGCTTTCTTT
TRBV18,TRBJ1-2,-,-,CASSPVGEYGYTF,TGTGCCAGCTCACCGGTGGGAGAGTATGGCTACACCTTC
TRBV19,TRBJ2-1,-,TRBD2,CASIPGTSGGSYNEQFF,TGTGCCAGTATCCCAGGGACTAGCGGGGGCTCCTACAATGAGCAGTTCTTC
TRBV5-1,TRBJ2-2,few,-,CASSLAQGGTGELFF,TGCGCCAGCAGCTTGGCCCAGGGGGGCACCGGGGAGCTGTTTTTT
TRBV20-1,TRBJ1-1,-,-,CSALRGEAFF,TGCAGTGCTTTACGGGGTGAAGCTTTCTTT
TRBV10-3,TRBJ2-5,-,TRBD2,CAISVGGDQETQYF,TGTGCCATCAGTGTGGGGGGGGACCAAGAGACCCAGTACTTC
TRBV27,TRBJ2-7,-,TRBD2,CASSSYSAGGPYEQYF,TGTGCCAGCAGTTCCTATTCGGCGGGAGGACCCTACGAGCAGTACTTC
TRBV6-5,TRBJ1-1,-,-,CASSTGTANTEAFF,TGTGCCAGCAGTACAGGGACGGCAAACACTGAAGCTTTCTTT
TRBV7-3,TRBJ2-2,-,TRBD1,CASSTTGTLTGELFF,TGTGCCAGCAGCACGACAGGGACACTCACCGGGGAGCTGTTTTTT
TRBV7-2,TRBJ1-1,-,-,CASSLGGQGLNTEAFF,TGTGCCAGCAGCTTAGGGGGCCAGGGATTGAACACTGAAGCTTTCTTT
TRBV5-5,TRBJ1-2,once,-,CASRIPGGHYGYTF,TGTGCCAGCAGAATCCCCGGCGGCCACTATGGCTACACCTTC
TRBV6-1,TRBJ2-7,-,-,CASSESTVPYF,TGTGCCAGCAGTGAATCAACAGTTCCCTACTTC
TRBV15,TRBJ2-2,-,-,CATSRQGVGGELFF,TGTGCCACCAGCAGACAGGGTGTAGGCGGGGAGCTGTTTTTT
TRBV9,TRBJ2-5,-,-,CASSPEGSWETQYF,TGTGCCAGCAGCCCCGAAGGTAGCTGGGAGACCCAGTACTTC
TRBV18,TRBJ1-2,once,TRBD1,CASSSDRENYGYTF,TGTGCCAGCTCATCGGACAGGGAAAACTATGGCTACACCTTC